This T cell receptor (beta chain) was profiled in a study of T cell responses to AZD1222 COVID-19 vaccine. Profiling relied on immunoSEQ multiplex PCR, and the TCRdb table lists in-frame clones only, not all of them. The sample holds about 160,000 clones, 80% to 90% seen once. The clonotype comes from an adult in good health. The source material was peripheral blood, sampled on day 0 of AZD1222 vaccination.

The CDR3 nucleotides read TGTGCCAGCAGGGAGACAGGGGGAGAGACCCAGTACTTC. Its protein is CASRETGGETQYF. This chain links TRBV5-5 with TRBJ2-5; 9 nucleotides agree with TRBD1. Germline V gene lookup returns CDR1 SGHKS and CDR2 YYEKEE (reference sequence). The J segment lost 4 bases and the V segment lost 5 bases, leaving 3 bases of the junction unmatched. CDR3 length: 13 amino acids. The full variable domain, rest sourced from reference TRBV5-5 and TRBJ2-5, is DAGVTQSPTHLIKTRGQQVTLRCSPISGHKSVSWYQQVLGQGPQFIFQYYEKEERGRGNFPDRFSARQFPNYSSELNVNALLLGDSALYLCASRETGGETQYFGPGTRLLVL.